This T cell receptor beta chain came from a study of blood T cell repertoires in COVID-19. Overall study: Whether acute or convalescent, the COVID-19 samples came from the United States, Italy and Spain. T cells, B-cell-depleted T cells, or PBMCs provided the cDNA or gDNA that served as material.

A few counts support this clone. V dropped 11 bases and J dropped 4 bases, with 14 bases sitting between them. CDR1 is LGHNA and CDR2 is YSLEER in the germline V gene. The CDR3 loop spans 13 amino acids. Assay used: immunoSEQ multiplex PCR; TCRdb lists only in-frame clones, some missing. Of some 150,000 clones in the sample, over 60% are singletons; the top ten hold approximately 5%. This clonotype originated in a woman of 80 years or more with active or convalescent COVID-19. The gene calls are TRBV4-3 and TRBJ1-4; no clear D gene. The sequenced material came from peripheral blood. CDR3 sequence: CARGEVSNEKLFF. In nucleotides, the CDR3 is TGCGCCCGAGGTGAGGTGAGTAATGAAAAACTGTTTTTT.